This passage covers 15 T cell receptor beta chains from one sample sequenced in a study of CD8 T cells in Susac syndrome. Random-hexamer reverse transcription was applied to roughly 0.45 to 1 ug RNA. TCRdb itself ran the immunoSEQ multiplex PCR reads through MiXCR, one entry per CDR3 protein. The table includes 100,000 or so distinct CDR3 sequences, just under 95% detected once. Sequencing input: CD4+ T cells from PBMCs. These receptors were taken from a human donor with Susac syndrome.

This rearrangement joins TRBV19 to TRBJ2-5; possible D gene TRBD2, 6 bases. Germline CDR1 and CDR2: LNHDA and SQIVND (reference sequence). The CDR3 spans 13 residues. V was clipped by 9 bases and J by 3 bases, with 14 bases between them. The CDR3 reads CASMDGGEETQYF. CDR3 nucleotide sequence: TGTGCCAGCATGGACGGGGGAGAAGAGACCCAGTACTTC.

The chain recombines TRBV7-2 with TRBJ2-5; 7 bases agree with TRBD2. The length of the CDR3 is 15 residues. Trimming cost V 5 bases and J 1 base; bases outside gene matches: 7. Per the germline V gene, CDR1 is SGHTA and CDR2 is FQGNSA. The CDR3 reads CASSPASGSQETQYF. The CDR3 DNA follows: TGTGCCAGCAGCCCGGCTAGCGGAAGCCAAGAGACCCAGTACTTC.

This sequence joins TRBV20-1 and TRBJ1-5; no definite D call. Germline V gene data show CDR1 as DFQATT and CDR2 as SNEGSKA (reference sequence). The CDR3 covers 12 residues. V was pared by 8 bases and J by 1 base, with 9 bases between. The CDR3 sequence: CSTRISNQPQHF. As DNA, the CDR3 is TGCAGTACGAGGATAAGCAATCAGCCCCAGCATTTT.

The gene calls are TRBV12-3 or TRBV12-4 and TRBJ2-5; D is unclear. V shed 6 bases and J shed 2 bases, with 7 bases lying between them. This CDR3 has 12 residues. CDR3 bases: TGTGCCAGCAGCGCCTCTCAAGAGACCCAGTACTTC. Amino acid sequence: CASSASQETQYF.

This rearrangement joins TRBV29-1 to TRBJ2-7, with TRBD1 as a possible D gene (6 bases). Germline V gene data show CDR1 as SQVTM and CDR2 as ANQGSEA. The CDR3 is made up of 15 amino acids. Trimming took off 7 bases at V and 1 base at J, with 20 bases between the two ends. This CDR3 is CSALLSTGRSYEQYF. DNA for the CDR3: TGCAGCGCCCTACTCTCGACAGGTCGTTCCTACGAGCAGTACTTC.

This chain connects TRBV4-1 to TRBJ2-2; 7 bases are shared with TRBD1. The J segment lost 6 bases and the V segment lost 3 bases, leaving 4 bases of the junction unmatched. Germline loops: CDR1 MGHRA, CDR2 YSYEKL. The CDR3 sequence is 14 residues long. The chain's CDR3 is CASSHRQGSGELFF. For the CDR3, the DNA is TGCGCCAGCAGCCACCGACAGGGATCCGGGGAGCTGTTTTTT.

The V and J genes are TRBV4-2 and TRBJ1-5, with a possible D match to TRBD1 (6 bases). V lost 1 base, J lost 2 bases, and 12 bases lay in between. The CDR3 totals 16 residues. Looked up from germline, CDR1 is LGHNA and CDR2 is YNFKEQ. CDR3 nucleotides: TGTGCCAGCAGCCAAGTACGGGGGCGCGGCAATCAGCCCCAGCATTTT. The encoded protein is CASSQVRGRGNQPQHF.

J is TRBJ1-2 and V is TRBV15, with 9 positions matching TRBD1. The CDR3 totals 15 residues. The V gene's germline CDR1 is LNHNV and CDR2 YYDKDF (reference sequence). J was trimmed by 2 bases and V by 0 bases; bases with no gene match: 1. DNA of the CDR3: TGTGCCACCAGCAGAGAACAGGGGGCGAACTATGGCTACACCTTC. This gives the protein CATSREQGANYGYTF.

V and J are TRBV9 and TRBJ1-2; 8 nucleotides agree with TRBD1. The J segment lost 4 bases and the V segment lost 3 bases, leaving 8 bases of the junction unmatched. Germline CDR1 and CDR2: SGDLS and YYNGEE. The CDR3 runs 15 residues. Written as DNA, the CDR3 is TGTGCCAGCAGCGGTCTTCAGGGGGCATCCTATGGCTACACCTTC. Its protein is CASSGLQGASYGYTF.

This chain's CDR3 is CSARGPVDSEAFF. CDR3 nucleotides: TGCAGTGCTAGAGGCCCAGTCGACTCGGAAGCTTTCTTT. The V call is TRBV20-1, the J call TRBJ1-1, with D unresolved. The CDR3 extends over 13 amino acids. Trimming took 1 base from V and 8 from J, leaving 14 bases between them. CDR1 DFQATT and CDR2 SNEGSKA come from the germline V gene (reference sequence).

The chain is built from TRBV7-8 and TRBJ2-3, with a tentative D call TRBD2 (5 bases). In germline, CDR1 is SGHVS, CDR2 FQNEAQ. The CDR3 is made up of 13 amino acids. The V and J ends lost 6 bases and 6 bases respectively, with 13 bases between them. Here the CDR3 reads CASRRRGSDTQYF. In DNA form, the CDR3 reads TGTGCCAGCAGACGTCGAGGGTCTGATACGCAGTATTTT.

The CDR3 loop is CASRTYTRTDTQYF. The CDR3 DNA follows: TGTGCCAGCAGGACCTATACCCGCACAGATACGCAGTATTTT. The chain joins TRBV27 to TRBJ2-3; D is undetermined. The CDR3 loop spans 14 amino acids. Germline values: CDR1 MNHEY, CDR2 SMNVEV (reference sequence). Trimming removed 6 bases from V and 1 base from J, with 11 bases in between.

The gene calls are TRBV4-1 and TRBJ2-3; D gene unclear. CDR3 length equals 13 residues. Germline V gene lookup returns CDR1 MGHRA and CDR2 YSYEKL. The germline V and J ends were trimmed by 1 base and 7 bases, with 9 bases remaining between them. The CDR3 region is CASSQGSEYTQYF. In DNA form, the CDR3 reads TGCGCCAGCAGCCAAGGAAGCGAATATACGCAGTATTTT.

V and J are TRBV6-1 and TRBJ2-7; TRBD1 aligns across 9 bases. CDR3 length equals 16 residues. The V and J ends lost 5 bases and 5 bases, in that order; junction bases with no gene match: 13. CDR1 and CDR2 from the germline V gene are MNHNS and SASEGT. The CDR3 protein is CASSRRTGQGHHEQYF. As DNA, the CDR3 is TGTGCCAGCAGTCGGCGTACGGGACAGGGTCACCACGAGCAGTACTTC.

The genes are TRBV7-3 and TRBJ1-6; D is uncertain. The CDR3 has 13 residues. The V end was cut by 5 bases, the J end by 4 bases, with 6 bases between. From germline, CDR1 is SGHTA and CDR2 FQGTGA. CDR3 in amino acids: CASSVGYNSPLHF. The CDR3 DNA sequence: TGTGCCAGCAGCGTCGGGTATAATTCACCCCTCCACTTT. Based on the CDR3 plus reference TRBV7-3 and TRBJ1-6, the full variable domain is GAGVSQTPSNKVTEKGKYVELRCDPISGHTALYWYRQSLGQGPEFLIYFQGTGAADDSGLPNDRFFAVRPEGSVSTLKIQRTERGDSAVYLCASSVGYNSPLHFGNGTRLTVT.